A single sample gave rise to the 13 T cell receptor beta chains below, sequenced in a study of Ad26.COV2.S vaccination and SARS-CoV-2 variants (dated by TCRdb to about 2021). Preparation of the library involved the immunoSEQ multiplex PCR assay. The immuneACCESS repertoire file appears here via TCRdb, limited to in-frame rearrangements. These files lack a portion of the clones; in checked studies, under half of the deficit traces to unresolved V genes, and the cause of the others is not known. The sample records almost 400,000 clones, about nine tenths of which are singletons. The ten top clones hold 1.5% to 2% of the sample. In light of the paper, this sample's treatment or condition label describes: approximately 18 received Ad26.COV2.S at low or high dose, single or two shots; five or six received placebo; per-sample allocation not given. Repertoires of vaccine and placebo recipients were sequenced from samples collected on day 63 after the first injection.

Source: peripheral blood, taken in a trial of Ad26.COV2.S vaccine versus placebo. The receptor set was obtained from a person between 18 and 65 years old who received the Ad26.COV2.S COVID-19 vaccine or a placebo.

This chain connects TRBV7-3 to TRBJ2-2, with 9 bases aligning to TRBD2. The J segment lost 8 bases and the V segment lost 5 bases, leaving 9 bases of the junction unmatched. Per germline, CDR1 SGHTA and CDR2 FQGTGA. CDR3 size: 15 residues. In nucleotides, the CDR3 is TGTGCCAGCAGCCTCCCGGGACTAGCTTCTGGGGAGCTGTTTTTT. Protein sequence: CASSLPGLASGELFF.

The chain couples TRBV5-5 to TRBJ1-4; no firm D call. The CDR3 has 14 residues. The germline gives CDR1 SGHKS, CDR2 YYEKEE (reference sequence). Trimming shortened V by 0 bases and J by 8 bases, and 11 bases separated the two germline ends. CDR3 region: CASSLAGIQEKLFF. DNA for the CDR3: TGTGCCAGCAGCTTGGCGGGGATACAGGAAAAACTGTTTTTT.

This rearrangement joins TRBV6-2 or TRBV6-3 to TRBJ2-7; 12 bases align to TRBD2. Unmatched junction bases numbered 8, after V lost 4 bases and J lost 1 base. The germline CDR1 and CDR2 sequences are MNHEY and SVGEGT. This CDR3 spans 17 amino acids. The CDR3 sequence: CASSSRTSGIGSYEQYF. CDR3 DNA sequence: TGTGCCAGCAGTTCCAGGACTAGCGGGATTGGGTCCTACGAGCAGTACTTC.

This chain's CDR3 is CAWSGQIQETQYF. The DNA of the CDR3 is TGTGCCTGGAGTGGACAGATTCAAGAGACCCAGTACTTC. The chain couples TRBV30 to TRBJ2-5; the D gene is possibly TRBD1 (5 bases). V was pared by 1 base and J by 2 bases, with 8 bases between. This CDR3 comprises 13 residues. Germline CDR1 and CDR2: GTSNPN and SVGIG (reference sequence).

The CDR3 DNA sequence: TGCAGCGTTGCAGGGGATGAAGCTTTCTTT. Protein product: CSVAGDEAFF. This chain connects TRBV29-1 to TRBJ1-1; TRBD1 might be the D (6 bases). V was clipped by 4 bases and J by 7 bases, with 7 bases between them. Germline CDR1 is SQVTM and CDR2 is ANQGSEA. The CDR3 has 10 residues.

The chain couples TRBV7-2 to TRBJ2-5, with 12 bases that match TRBD2. The CDR3 spans 17 residues. The trim removed 5 bases at V and 4 bases at J, leaving 11 bases unmatched. Germline loops: CDR1 SGHTA, CDR2 FQGNSA. The CDR3 reads CASSPTRLAGVGETQYF. CDR3 coding DNA: TGTGCCAGCAGCCCCACCCGACTAGCGGGAGTTGGAGAGACCCAGTACTTC.

The chain carries TRBV5-1 and TRBJ2-1; 12 nucleotides agree with TRBD1. The V segment lost 0 bases and the J segment 14 bases; nucleotides outside the gene matches: 6. This CDR3 is built from 14 residues. In germline, CDR1 is SGHRS, CDR2 YFSETQ. The CDR3 is CASSLAGTGGGEFF. The CDR3 DNA reads TGCGCCAGCAGCTTGGCCGGGACAGGGGGCGGGGAGTTCTTC.

CDR3 loop: CASSLAGGRNIQYF. The CDR3 DNA follows: TGCGCCAGCAGCTTGGCAGGGGGCCGGAACATTCAGTACTTC. The genes are TRBV5-1 and TRBJ2-4, with 8 bases identical to TRBD1. After removal of 0 bases from V and 7 bases from J, the junction contained 3 bases not matched to a gene. This CDR3 has 14 residues. Germline loops: CDR1 SGHRS, CDR2 YFSETQ.

The gene calls are TRBV4-1 and TRBJ2-1; the D is unclear. Trimming took off 1 base at V and 8 bases at J, with 9 bases between the two ends. The germline CDR1 and CDR2 sequences are MGHRA and YSYEKL. This CDR3 spans 13 amino acids. The CDR3 protein is CASSQVELDEQFF. The CDR3 bases are TGCGCCAGCAGCCAAGTGGAGTTGGATGAGCAGTTCTTC.

The chain employs TRBV6-2 or TRBV6-3 and TRBJ2-2, with 7 nucleotides matching TRBD2. With 5 bases clipped from V and 6 bases from J, the junction kept 6 bases outside the gene matches. Germline V gene lookup returns CDR1 MNHEY and CDR2 SVGEGT. There are 14 residues in the CDR3. Written as DNA, the CDR3 is TGTGCCAGCAGTGGAAGAGGGAGGGCCGGGGAGCTGTTTTTT. Its translation is CASSGRGRAGELFF.

This chain uses TRBV2 with TRBJ1-2, with D hard to call. Trimming cost V 7 bases and J 2 bases, with 5 bases left between them. This CDR3 comprises 11 residues. CDR1 and CDR2 from the germline V gene are SNHLY and FYNNEI. The CDR3 DNA is TGTGCCAGCATAGAAAACTATGGCTACACCTTC. As protein: CASIENYGYTF.

The chain carries TRBV3-1 (or the pseudogene TRBV3-2) and TRBJ2-2; 7 nucleotides agree with TRBD2. In germline, CDR1 is LGHDT, CDR2 YNNKEL (reference sequence). Trimming cost V 7 bases and J 4 bases; bases outside gene matches: 9. This CDR3 is 15 amino acids long. The CDR3 spells CASMGGRVGTGELFF. CDR3 sequence (DNA): TGTGCCAGCATGGGGGGGAGAGTCGGCACCGGGGAGCTGTTTTTT.

The chain carries TRBV18 and TRBJ2-5; D unclear. Germline V CDR1 and CDR2: KGHSH, LQKENI. The CDR3 extends over 16 amino acids. V gave up 3 bases and J gave up 5 bases, with 19 bases separating them. CDR3: CASSPTPGRRAETQYF. In DNA, the CDR3 is TGTGCCAGCTCACCGACCCCCGGGCGGCGAGCGGAGACCCAGTACTTC.